These T cell receptor beta chains were read from a single sample in a study of OX40 agonist ivuxolimab in advanced cancers. The table came from immunoSEQ multiplex PCR; TCRdb's copy has only in-frame clones and leaves some out. The data show around 20,000 clones, just under 75% seen once. Material: CD4+ or CD8+ T cells sorted from blood, obtained in a trial of the OX40 agonist ivuxolimab. The receptors were gathered from an adult with an advanced solid tumor such as melanoma, head and neck, liver or kidney cancer. The CDR3 runs from the conserved cysteine through the conserved F or W. A D gene is named only where the DNA matches it firmly. Clone sizes are given selectively: once, few, many, or a class where the clone is expanded.

NA | TRBJ1-1 | 13 | NA | TRBV19 | CASSGALNTEAFF | TGTGCCAGTAGTGGGGCTCTGAACACTGAAGCTTTCTTT
NA | TRBJ2-7 | 13 | NA | TRBV27 | CASSFSGSHEQYF | TGTGCCAGCAGTTTTTCTGGTTCCCACGAGCAGTACTTC
NA | TRBJ2-7 | 15 | TRBD2 | TRBV28 | CASSPGTSGNYEQYF | TGTGCCAGCAGCCCCGGGACTAGCGGGAACTACGAGCAGTACTTC
NA | TRBJ2-3 | 17 | TRBD2 | TRBV7-9 | CASSFPERGADGDTQYF | TGTGCCAGCAGCTTCCCGGAGCGGGGGGCAGATGGAGATACGCAGTATTTT
NA | TRBJ1-2 | 15 | NA | TRBV5-4 | CASDGLPGKTYGYTF | TGTGCCAGCGACGGTCTACCAGGAAAGACCTATGGCTACACCTTC
NA | TRBJ1-1 | 15 | NA | TRBV25-1 | CASSEYPGVNTEAFF | TGTGCCAGCAGTGAATATCCGGGTGTGAACACTGAAGCTTTCTTT
many | TRBJ2-3 | 15 | NA | TRBV5-4 | CASSLEWGSTDTQYF | TGTGCCAGCAGCTTGGAATGGGGTAGCACAGATACGCAGTATTTT
few | TRBJ1-1 | 13 | TRBD1 | TRBV29-1 | CSVTGGGNTEAFF | TGCAGCGTCACAGGGGGCGGAAACACTGAAGCTTTCTTT
once | TRBJ2-1 | 15 | NA | TRBV6-5 | CASSYSSSYYNEQFF | TGTGCCAGCAGTTACTCCTCTAGTTACTACAATGAGCAGTTCTTC
NA | TRBJ1-2 | 11 | NA | TRBV2 | CASSENYGYTF | TGTGCCAGCAGTGAGAACTATGGCTACACCTTC
NA | TRBJ2-7 | 14 | TRBD1 | TRBV27 | CASSLDRGNYEQYF | TGTGCCAGCAGTTTGGACAGGGGGAACTACGAGCAGTACTTC
NA | TRBJ2-1 | 16 | NA | TRBV10-3 | CAISGASPSSYNEQFF | TGTGCCATCAGTGGGGCCTCGCCGAGCTCCTACAATGAGCAGTTCTTC
few | TRBJ2-7 | 16 | TRBD2 | TRBV27 | CASSLSGLAGFYEQYF | TGTGCCAGCAGTTTATCCGGACTAGCGGGCTTCTACGAGCAGTACTTC
NA | TRBJ2-1 | 13 | TRBD2 | TRBV2 | CARGTSGSDEQFF | TGTGCCAGAGGGACTAGCGGGAGCGATGAGCAGTTCTTC
NA | TRBJ2-1 | 15 | TRBD1 | TRBV13 | CASSSAGTAYNEQFF | TGTGCCAGCAGCTCAGCCGGGACAGCCTACAATGAGCAGTTCTTC
NA | TRBJ1-2 | 18 | NA | TRBV4-3 | CASSQEVPRFISNYGYTF | TGCGCCAGCAGCCAAGAAGTACCCAGATTCATATCAAACTATGGCTACACCTTC
NA | TRBJ1-2 | 14 | NA | TRBV28 | CASSLTRTSDGYTF | TGTGCCAGCAGTTTAACCCGGACCTCGGATGGCTACACCTTC
few | TRBJ2-7 | 12 | TRBD1 | TRBV29-1 | CSAGTGTYEQYF | TGCAGTGCCGGGACAGGCACCTACGAGCAGTACTTC
NA | TRBJ2-7 | 15 | TRBD2 | TRBV28 | CASSLERGTTYEQYF | TGTGCCAGCAGTTTGGAGCGGGGGACGACCTACGAGCAGTACTTC
NA | TRBJ1-5 | 14 | NA | TRBV27 | CASSLRGAGQPQHF | TGTGCCAGCAGTTTACGGGGGGCAGGGCAGCCCCAGCATTTT